Below are 31 T cell receptor beta chains sequenced from a single sample in a study of blood T cell repertoires in COVID-19. The protocol was immunoSEQ multiplex PCR, while the TCRdb copy is restricted to in-frame clones and leaves out a portion. The table lists around 260,000 clones, roughly 88% of them singletons. The sequencing input was peripheral blood. Every receptor here comes from a human donor with COVID-19, enrolled during active disease. The donor label of this sample is uncertain.

The genes are TRBV19 and TRBJ2-7, with 14 bases lining up with TRBD2. The CDR3 is made up of 16 amino acids. Germline CDR1 and CDR2: LNHDA and SQIVND (reference sequence). Unmatched junction bases numbered 9, after V lost 5 bases and J lost 6 bases. CDR3 sequence reads: CASSPGLAGDSSEQYF. CDR3 DNA: TGTGCCAGTAGTCCGGGACTAGCGGGAGACTCAAGCGAGCAGTACTTC. Supplemented by reference TRBV19 and TRBJ2-7, the full variable domain reads DGGITQSPKYLFRKEGQNVTLSCEQNLNHDAMYWYRQDPGQGLRLIYYSQIVNDFQKGDIAEGYSVSREKKESFPLTVTSAQKNPTAFYLCASSPGLAGDSSEQYFGPGTRLTVT.

This rearrangement joins TRBV3-1 (or the pseudogene TRBV3-2) to TRBJ2-5, with D tentatively TRBD1 (5 bases). The V gene lost 5 bases and the J gene lost 5 bases, with 18 bases spanning the gap. This CDR3 is 15 amino acids long. Germline V lookup: CDR1 LGHDT, CDR2 YNNKEL (reference sequence). CDR3 in DNA: TGTGCCAGCAGCGCCGGGCCGACGAAGGGGGAGACCCAGTACTTC. Its translation is CASSAGPTKGETQYF.

This clone was seen many times. The gene calls are TRBV28 and TRBJ2-1; maybe TRBD2 (5 bases). The CDR3 runs 16 residues. CDR1 is MDHEN and CDR2 is SYDVKM in the germline V gene. Trimming took 5 bases from V and 1 from J, leaving 15 bases between them. CDR3 DNA sequence: TGTGCCAGCAGTGACTTCGAGCGGCCTTCCTACAATGAGCAGTTCTTC. Translation gives CASSDFERPSYNEQFF.

The chain recombines TRBV11-3 with TRBJ2-5; a weak D match, TRBD2 (6 bases). Per the germline V gene, CDR1 is SGHNT and CDR2 is YENEEA. Trimming cost V 1 base and J 5 bases, with 11 bases left between them. The length of the CDR3 is 14 residues. The CDR3 DNA is TGTGCCAGCAGCTTAGGGAGGGCCGTGGAGACCCAGTACTTC. Amino acids: CASSLGRAVETQYF.

This clone was observed a single time. The V and J genes are TRBV12-3 or TRBV12-4 and TRBJ1-3; 7 nucleotides agree with TRBD1. The CDR3 is made up of 13 amino acids. Trimming at V came to 1 base and at J to 8 bases, leaving 2 bases not matched to a gene. CDR3 amino acids: CASSLGRGYTIYF. The CDR3 bases are TGTGCCAGCAGTTTAGGCAGGGGGTACACCATATATTTT.

The chain carries TRBV5-4 and TRBJ2-7; 12 nucleotides match TRBD2. The CDR3 contains 17 residues. V trimming: 0 bases; J trimming: 4 bases; junction bases outside the gene matches: 8. Germline CDR1 and CDR2: SGHNT and YYREEE (reference sequence). CDR3 region: CASSLGLAGVKRYEQYF. In DNA form, the CDR3 reads TGTGCCAGCAGCTTGGGACTAGCGGGAGTAAAGCGATACGAGCAGTACTTC.

This sequence joins TRBV7-9 and TRBJ1-4; 7 bases are shared with TRBD1. This CDR3 is built from 11 residues. Germline V gene sequence: CDR1 SEHNR, CDR2 FQNEAQ (reference sequence). The J segment lost 14 bases and the V segment lost 5 bases, leaving 5 bases of the junction unmatched. The CDR3 loop is CASSPGQSLFF. CDR3 sequence (DNA): TGTGCCAGCAGCCCGGGACAGTCGCTGTTTTTT.

V gene TRBV28 combines with J gene TRBJ2-7, with D perhaps matching TRBD1 (5 bases). V lost 7 bases, J lost 2 bases, and 9 bases lay in between. Germline V lookup: CDR1 MDHEN, CDR2 SYDVKM. The CDR3 spans 12 residues. The CDR3 region is CASNQGPYEQYF. CDR3 in DNA: TGTGCCAGCAACCAGGGTCCCTACGAGCAGTACTTC.

The chain joins TRBV6-2 or TRBV6-3 to TRBJ2-7, with D perhaps TRBD2 (7 bases). The germline V gene has CDR1 MNHEY and CDR2 SVGEGT. The germline V and J ends were trimmed by 2 bases and 0 bases, with 11 bases remaining between them. The CDR3 is 15 residues long. This CDR3 is CASSYGAGASYEQYF. CDR3 coding DNA: TGTGCCAGCAGTTACGGGGCGGGGGCCTCCTACGAGCAGTACTTC.

The chain is built from TRBV3-1 (or the pseudogene TRBV3-2) and TRBJ1-4; 9 positions match TRBD1. Losses at the gene ends were 4 bases for V and 6 bases for J; bases not matched to a gene: 9. Looked up from germline, CDR1 is LGHDT and CDR2 is YNNKEL (reference sequence). This CDR3 has 16 amino acids. The CDR3 reads CASSPSSGTGYEKLFF. The CDR3 DNA is TGTGCCAGCAGCCCATCATCTGGGACAGGGTATGAAAAACTGTTTTTT.

This clone has only a few counts. The chain links TRBV5-1 to TRBJ2-2; a weak D match, TRBD1 (5 bases). Trimming removed 0 bases from V and 1 base from J, with 10 bases in between. This CDR3 is built from 16 residues. The germline CDR1 and CDR2 sequences are SGHRS and YFSETQ. CDR3 protein: CASSLAQGGNTGELFF. In DNA form, the CDR3 reads TGCGCCAGCAGCTTGGCCCAGGGTGGGAACACCGGGGAGCTGTTTTTT.

The chain couples TRBV19 to TRBJ2-4, with no clear D. Germline V gene data show CDR1 as LNHDA and CDR2 as SQIVND (reference sequence). Trimming took off 7 bases at V and 0 bases at J, with 10 bases between the two ends. The CDR3 loop spans 14 amino acids. CDR3 protein: CASKPVLAKNIQYF. As DNA, the CDR3 is TGTGCCAGTAAGCCTGTGCTAGCCAAAAACATTCAGTACTTC.

This clone was seen a handful of times. This chain uses TRBV5-1 with TRBJ1-2, with TRBD1 matching over 11 bases. This CDR3 is 15 amino acids long. The germline gives CDR1 SGHRS, CDR2 YFSETQ. The V gene end was trimmed by 0 bases and the J gene end by 7 bases; junction bases not matched to a gene: 5. This CDR3 reads CASSLAGQGATGYTF. DNA of the CDR3: TGCGCCAGCAGCTTGGCCGGACAGGGGGCCACTGGCTACACCTTC.

The chain carries TRBV7-2 and TRBJ1-5; the D gene is possibly TRBD1 (5 bases). The CDR3 consists of 15 residues. The ends were cut back, 5 bases at V and 4 bases at J, with 15 bases in the middle. From germline, CDR1 is SGHTA and CDR2 FQGNSA. The chain's CDR3 is CASSGPQGLNQPQHF. In nucleotides, the CDR3 is TGTGCCAGCAGCGGACCGCAGGGTCTGAATCAGCCCCAGCATTTT.

V usage is TRBV27 and J usage is TRBJ2-2; weak D call: TRBD1 (5 bases). Trimming shortened V by 7 bases and J by 1 base, and 7 bases separated the two germline ends. Looked up from germline, CDR1 is MNHEY and CDR2 is SMNVEV (reference sequence). The CDR3 consists of 13 residues. The CDR3 coding sequence is TGTGCCAGCAAGGACATGAACACCGGGGAGCTGTTTTTT. Translated, it gives CASKDMNTGELFF.

The rearrangement uses TRBV5-1 and TRBJ2-3; 7 bases are a match to TRBD1. This CDR3 comprises 15 residues. Germline trimming cut 6 bases from V and 3 bases from J; bases unmatched to any gene: 10. Germline loops: CDR1 SGHRS, CDR2 YFSETQ. CDR3 sequence: CASTLRDSRTDTQYF. The CDR3 DNA is TGCGCCAGCACCTTAAGGGACAGTAGGACAGATACGCAGTATTTT.

The rearrangement joins TRBV5-8 to TRBJ2-7; weak D call: TRBD1 (5 bases). The CDR3 totals 16 residues. The V and J ends lost 1 base and 0 bases respectively, with 14 bases between them. The V gene's germline CDR1 is SGHTS and CDR2 YDEGEE. CDR3 protein: CASSLLTGFFSYEQYF. The DNA of the CDR3 is TGTGCCAGCAGCTTGTTAACAGGATTCTTCTCCTACGAGCAGTACTTC.

The chain recombines TRBV6-5 with TRBJ2-7, with 11 bases aligning to TRBD2. The length of the CDR3 is 15 residues. After removal of 6 bases from V and 4 bases from J, the junction contained 8 bases not matched to a gene. Germline CDR1 MNHEY, CDR2 SVGAGI. The CDR3 here is CASRQGLADGYEQYF. The CDR3 nucleotides read TGTGCCAGCAGACAGGGACTAGCGGATGGGTACGAGCAGTACTTC.

This clone was detected once. The CDR3 DNA reads TGTGCCAGTAGGGCCCGACAGGGAGGAAGGAACACTGAAGCTTTCTTT. Translated, it gives CASRARQGGRNTEAFF. The rearrangement links TRBV19 to TRBJ1-1; TRBD1 matches 7 bases. CDR1 is LNHDA, CDR2 SQIVND, per germline (reference sequence). The CDR3 is made up of 16 amino acids. V dropped 6 bases and J dropped 1; count of bases not matched to a gene: 11.

The chain is built from TRBV24-1 and TRBJ2-2; perhaps TRBD2 as D (6 bases). This CDR3 region has 16 residues. In germline, CDR1 is KGHDR, CDR2 SFDVKD. The V end lost 4 bases, the J end lost 4 bases, and 15 bases lay between the germline ends. This chain's CDR3 is CATSDPRQGGTGELFF. The CDR3 nucleotides are TGTGCCACCAGTGACCCGCGGCAGGGAGGCACCGGGGAGCTGTTTTTT.

The CDR3 region has the DNA TGTGCCAGTAGTATAGATCCAGGGGGAAACACTGAAGCTTTCTTT. It translates to CASSIDPGGNTEAFF. The rearrangement uses TRBV19 and TRBJ1-1; 7 nucleotides line up with TRBD1. Germline CDR1 reads LNHDA; CDR2 reads SQIVND (reference sequence). This CDR3 is built from 15 residues. The V segment lost 0 bases and the J segment 2 bases; nucleotides outside the gene matches: 3.

The chain is built from TRBV5-4 and TRBJ2-1, with 11 positions matching TRBD1. CDR1 and CDR2 from the germline V gene are SGHNT and YYREEE (reference sequence). The CDR3 has 15 amino acids. V was clipped by 4 bases and J by 4 bases; unmatched bases: 4. The CDR3 nucleotides read TGTGCCAGCAGCGGCGGGACAGGGGGTTACAATGAGCAGTTCTTC. The encoded protein is CASSGGTGGYNEQFF.

A word on this clone: Other DNA sequences within the sample encode an identical CDR3. V is TRBV29-1 and J is TRBJ2-7; 9 positions agree with TRBD1. There are 15 residues in the CDR3. V shed 2 bases and J 3 bases; nucleotides not matched to a gene: 8. Germline V gene data show CDR1 as SQVTM and CDR2 as ANQGSEA. CDR3 loop: CSVEIPGQGVYEQYF. The CDR3 DNA reads as TGCAGCGTTGAAATTCCGGGACAGGGTGTCTACGAGCAGTACTTC.

V is TRBV27 and J is TRBJ1-2; TRBD1 might be the D (6 bases). V was clipped by 3 bases and J by 11 bases, with 19 bases between them. The CDR3 contains 14 residues. The germline CDR1 and CDR2 sequences are MNHEY and SMNVEV (reference sequence). CDR3 amino acids: CASSLGGQGGRYTF. The CDR3 coding sequence is TGTGCCAGCAGTTTGGGGGGGCAGGGTGGCCGTTACACCTTC.

V is TRBV10-1 and J is TRBJ2-1; weak D call: TRBD2 (6 bases). The CDR3 is 17 amino acids. With 0 bases removed from V and 9 bases from J, the gap between germline ends came to 21 bases. Germline lookup yields CDR1 WNHNN and CDR2 SYGVQD (reference sequence). The CDR3 region has the DNA TGCGCCAGCAGTGAGTCGACGTCGGGAGCGGGTTTGAGTGAGCAGTTCTTC. Translated: CASSESTSGAGLSEQFF.

The chain combines TRBV2 with TRBJ2-5; a weak D match, TRBD1 (6 bases). The ends were cut back, 4 bases at V and 5 bases at J, with 11 bases in the middle. This CDR3 has 13 residues. CDR1 SNHLY and CDR2 FYNNEI come from the germline V gene. The CDR3 DNA is TGTGCCAGCAGTGTAAACAGGGTCGAGACCCAGTACTTC. Translated: CASSVNRVETQYF.

A single count supports this clone. This sequence joins TRBV6-5 and TRBJ2-3; D perhaps matches TRBD2 (6 bases). Germline values: CDR1 MNHEY, CDR2 SVGAGI. Trimming pared 2 bases from V and 2 bases from J, leaving 14 bases between. The CDR3 consists of 16 residues. CDR3 DNA sequence: TGTGCCAGCAGTTACCGTGACAGCGGGCTCACAGATACGCAGTATTTT. Translating gives CASSYRDSGLTDTQYF.

The genes are TRBV18 and TRBJ2-7, with D possibly TRBD1 on 5 matching bases. The V end lost 2 bases, the J end lost 0 bases, and 11 bases lay between the germline ends. CDR3 length: 15 residues. Germline loops: CDR1 KGHSH, CDR2 LQKENI. CDR3 in DNA: TGTGCCAGCTCACCAGACAGCGCCTTCTCCTACGAGCAGTACTTC. Protein product: CASSPDSAFSYEQYF.

This rearrangement joins TRBV7-3 to TRBJ2-1; TRBD2 agrees at 13 bases. CDR3 length: 17 amino acids. Trimming removed 4 bases from V and 7 bases from J; junction bases left unmatched: 10. Germline V gene data show CDR1 as SGHTA and CDR2 as FQGTGA. Here the CDR3 reads CASSSHPRTSGSNEQFF. In DNA, the CDR3 is TGTGCCAGCAGCTCGCATCCCCGGACTAGCGGGAGTAATGAGCAGTTCTTC. Supplemented by reference TRBV7-3 and TRBJ2-1, the full variable domain reads GAGVSQTPSNKVTEKGKYVELRCDPISGHTALYWYRQSLGQGPEFLIYFQGTGAADDSGLPNDRFFAVRPEGSVSTLKIQRTERGDSAVYLCASSSHPRTSGSNEQFFGPGTRLTVL.

The V gene is TRBV6-5, the J gene TRBJ2-3; 7 bases are shared with TRBD2. V lost 8 bases to trimming and J lost 4 bases; unmatched junction nucleotides: 9. The CDR3 has 14 residues. Germline V lookup: CDR1 MNHEY, CDR2 SVGAGI. CDR3 region: CASREGGNPDTQYF. CDR3 in DNA: TGTGCCAGCCGAGAGGGAGGGAACCCAGATACGCAGTATTTT.

The CDR3 DNA reads TGTGCCAGCAGCTCCCCCCCGGTCCACGAGCAGTACTTC. Protein: CASSSPPVHEQYF. The gene calls are TRBV7-9 and TRBJ2-7; D is undetermined. Germline V gives CDR1 SEHNR, CDR2 FQNEAQ (reference sequence). V lost 4 bases and J lost 5, with 12 bases in between. This CDR3 spans 13 amino acids.